This entry lists 4 T cell receptor beta chains sequenced from one sample in a study of CD8 T cells in Susac syndrome. The RNA input was about 0.45 to 1 ug, and it was reverse transcribed with random hexamers. One entry per CDR3 protein results from TCRdb running MiXCR on the immunoSEQ multiplex PCR reads. The repertoire has 150,000 to 200,000 distinct CDR3 sequences, 80% to 95% of them found once; the top ten carry just over 0.13%. The sequencing sample was made of CD4+ T cells from PBMCs. The receptors originated from a human donor in good health.

This clonotype was recorded only once. The chain combines TRBV9 with TRBJ1-3; a weak D match, TRBD1 (5 bases). Germline-derived CDR1 and CDR2 are SGDLS and YYNGEE. The CDR3 spans 15 residues. Trimming stripped 1 base from V and 0 bases from J, with 8 bases between. CDR3 region: CASSVLGASGNTIYF. The CDR3 region has the DNA TGTGCCAGCAGCGTACTTGGGGCCTCTGGAAACACCATATATTTT.

The chain employs TRBV5-1 and TRBJ2-7, with D perhaps TRBD1 (6 bases). The CDR3 extends over 14 amino acids. Trimming took off 5 bases at V and 5 bases at J, with 17 bases between the two ends. CDR1 SGHRS and CDR2 YFSETQ come from the germline V gene. CDR3 in DNA: TGCGCCAGCAGTGAACCAGGGGCAGTTCACGAGCAGTACTTC. Residues: CASSEPGAVHEQYF.

CDR3 loop: CASSLEALNTGELFF. DNA of the CDR3: TGCGCCAGCAGCTTGGAGGCACTGAACACCGGGGAGCTGTTTTTT. The V gene is TRBV5-1, the J gene TRBJ2-2; D unresolved. V was trimmed by 0 bases and J by 1 base, leaving 7 bases between them. The CDR3 is 15 residues long. Germline V gives CDR1 SGHRS, CDR2 YFSETQ.

J is TRBJ1-3 and V is TRBV20-1; no firm D call. In germline, CDR1 is DFQATT, CDR2 SNEGSKA (reference sequence). The V and J ends lost 2 bases and 0 bases respectively, with 11 bases between them. CDR3 length: 15 amino acids. CDR3: CSARTTANSGNTIYF. CDR3 nucleotide sequence: TGCAGTGCTAGAACTACAGCGAACTCTGGAAACACCATATATTTT.